This entry is about one TCR beta chain. This entry is derived from a study of response to subunit inactivated influenza vaccine. TCRdb fed the RT-PCR reads into MiXCR, producing one record per CDR3 protein. The sample has about 610,000 distinct CDR3 sequences; roughly 15% are singletons. The TCR originated in a man between 45 and 60 years old who received an inactivated influenza vaccine. Material: PBMCs from blood, obtained 12 days after vaccination.

CDR3 region: CSVGGRLGYEQYF. In DNA, the CDR3 is TGCAGCGTTGGCGGGAGGCTCGGCTACGAGCAGTACTTC. The rearrangement links TRBV29-1 to TRBJ2-7, with 8 positions matching TRBD2. After removal of 4 bases from V and 3 bases from J, the junction contained 5 bases not matched to a gene. Per germline, CDR1 SQVTM and CDR2 ANQGSEA. This CDR3 is 13 amino acids long.